This paragraph covers one T cell receptor beta chain sequence. Its specificity is not known. Other nucleotide sequences from this sample produce the same CDR3. Sequencing used immunoSEQ multiplex PCR; TCRdb keeps in-frame clones, though not all of them. The table lists some 2.1 million clones, over 85% of them singletons. The data were obtained in a study of shared clonotypes between healthy human individuals. As for the study in general: The study enrolled two women and a few men aged 18 to 49. General study points: What naive subsets generally showed was a larger estimated richness than memory subsets showed. Relative to their counterparts shared across all four donors, non-shared clonotypes exhibited diminished generation probabilities.

Germline CDR1 reads SGHRS; CDR2 reads YFSETQ. Losses at the gene ends were 1 base for V and 1 base for J; bases not matched to a gene: 1. The CDR3 runs to 15 residues. The V call is TRBV5-1, the J call TRBJ2-1; 8 bases map to TRBD2. The sample consisted of naive CD4+ T cells sorted from blood. Specified subset: CD45RA+ positively selected. This clonotype was sampled from a man in his late teens or twenties in good health. The CDR3 DNA reads as TGCGCCAGCAGCTTGATAGCGGGGTCCTACAATGAGCAGTTCTTC. Translation: CASSLIAGSYNEQFF.